A single sample gave rise to the 24 T cell receptor beta chains below, sequenced in a study of blood T cell repertoires in COVID-19. TCRdb keeps only in-frame clones here, not all; method: immunoSEQ multiplex PCR. The sample includes a few hundred thousand clones, 70% to 90% seen only once; the top ten take less than 15%. The sequenced material came from peripheral blood. These receptor sequences come from a woman aged 18-35 years who had recovered from COVID-19.

The chain has TRBV27 and TRBJ2-7; 9 bases fit TRBD2. Losses at the gene ends were 5 bases for V and 5 bases for J; bases not matched to a gene: 13. Germline CDR1 MNHEY, CDR2 SMNVEV (reference sequence). CDR3 length: 16 amino acids. The DNA of the CDR3 is TGTGCCAGCAGTCCGAGACCGGGACTAGCTATTCACGAGCAGTACTTC. As protein: CASSPRPGLAIHEQYF.

This chain links TRBV20-1 with TRBJ2-7, with 8 bases fitting TRBD2. Trimming at V came to 3 bases and at J to 4 bases, leaving 8 bases not matched to a gene. The CDR3 covers 14 residues. Germline CDR1 reads DFQATT; CDR2 reads SNEGSKA (reference sequence). The CDR3: CSASKRGGVYEQYF. CDR3 in DNA: TGCAGTGCTAGTAAACGGGGGGGGGTTTACGAGCAGTACTTC.

The chain has TRBV10-3 and TRBJ1-2; possibly TRBD1 for D (5 bases). This CDR3 has 14 amino acids. Germline-derived CDR1 and CDR2 are ENHRY and SYGVKD. V was shortened by 8 bases and J by 0 bases, with 13 bases between the two germline ends. CDR3 sequence reads: CAIGNRTTNYGYTF. The CDR3 nucleotides read TGTGCCATCGGCAACAGGACCACTAACTATGGCTACACCTTC.

The genes are TRBV3-1 (or the pseudogene TRBV3-2) and TRBJ2-5; no firm D call. V was clipped by 0 bases and J by 7 bases, with 18 bases between them. This CDR3 has 16 amino acids. Germline lookup yields CDR1 LGHDT and CDR2 YNNKEL (reference sequence). The DNA of the CDR3 is TGTGCCAGCAGCCAAGATGGAGCTGCCTTTCTGGGGACCCAGTACTTC. Protein product: CASSQDGAAFLGTQYF.

The V and J genes are TRBV2 and TRBJ1-2, with D perhaps matching TRBD1 (6 bases). V lost 7 bases and J 1 base, leaving 10 bases between the germline ends. The CDR3 covers 13 residues. Germline loops: CDR1 SNHLY, CDR2 FYNNEI. The DNA of the CDR3 is TGTGCCAGCACCACGGGACATAACTATGGCTACACCTTC. Translated: CASTTGHNYGYTF.

The chain links TRBV6-5 to TRBJ1-1; 10 bases agree with TRBD1. Looked up from germline, CDR1 is MNHEY and CDR2 is SVGAGI. The CDR3 sequence is 16 residues long. The V segment lost 4 bases and the J segment 5 bases; nucleotides outside the gene matches: 10. The CDR3 protein is CASSWVRGQGKTEAFF. The CDR3 DNA reads TGTGCCAGCAGTTGGGTTAGGGGACAGGGGAAGACTGAAGCTTTCTTT.

The genes are TRBV5-6 and TRBJ1-2; TRBD1 matches at 7 bases. Germline lookup yields CDR1 SGHDT and CDR2 YYEEEE. J was trimmed by 3 bases and V by 0 bases; bases with no gene match: 5. CDR3 length equals 15 residues. CDR3 protein: CASSLGRGSYYGYTF. CDR3 nucleotides: TGTGCCAGCAGCTTGGGCAGGGGGAGTTACTATGGCTACACCTTC. The whole variable domain, remainder taken from reference TRBV5-6 and TRBJ1-2, is DAGVTQSPTHLIKTRGQQVTLRCSPKSGHDTVSWYQQALGQGPQFIFQYYEEEERQRGNFPDRFSGHQFPNYSSELNVNALLLGDSALYLCASSLGRGSYYGYTFGSGTRLTVV.

V gene TRBV5-4 combines with J gene TRBJ1-2, with D tentatively TRBD1 (6 bases). V dropped 0 bases and J dropped 7 bases, with 13 bases sitting between them. Germline V gene data show CDR1 as SGHNT and CDR2 as YYREEE (reference sequence). The CDR3 consists of 14 residues. For the CDR3, the DNA is TGTGCCAGCAGCTTGGAACAGGGTAGTTTTGGCTACACCTTC. As protein: CASSLEQGSFGYTF. The whole variable domain, remainder taken from reference TRBV5-4 and TRBJ1-2, is ETGVTQSPTHLIKTRGQQVTLRCSSQSGHNTVSWYQQALGQGPQFIFQYYREEENGRGNFPPRFSGLQFPNYSSELNVNALELDDSALYLCASSLEQGSFGYTFGSGTRLTVV.

This clone showed up just a few times. The genes are TRBV28 and TRBJ2-7; possibly TRBD1 for D (5 bases). Germline assignment: CDR1 MDHEN and CDR2 SYDVKM. This CDR3 contains 12 residues. V lost 6 bases to trimming and J lost 3 bases, with 9 bases between them. As DNA, the CDR3 is TGTGCCAGCAGACGTCAGGGCTACGAGCAGTACTTC. As protein: CASRRQGYEQYF.

The V gene is TRBV9, the J gene TRBJ1-1; D unclear. CDR1 is SGDLS, CDR2 YYNGEE, per germline. The CDR3 length is 14 residues. Trimming took 4 bases from V and 7 from J, leaving 17 bases between them. The CDR3 here is CASSRYRAAGEAFF. The CDR3 DNA is TGTGCCAGCAGCCGCTACCGGGCCGCGGGTGAAGCTTTCTTT.

This sequence joins TRBV9 and TRBJ2-1; 13 bases fit TRBD2. V shed 0 bases, J shed 4 bases, and the junction held 10 bases outside the gene matches. The germline CDR1 and CDR2 sequences are SGDLS and YYNGEE. The CDR3 is 19 amino acids. In DNA, the CDR3 is TGTGCCAGCAGCGTAGCTCTAGGGACTAGCGGGGACATATACAATGAGCAGTTCTTC. Its protein is CASSVALGTSGDIYNEQFF.

This chain connects TRBV6-5 to TRBJ1-1, with 9 nucleotides matching TRBD1. V lost 5 bases and J lost 2; bases outside the gene matches: 6. Germline V gives CDR1 MNHEY, CDR2 SVGAGI. The length of the CDR3 is 15 residues. CDR3 sequence (DNA): TGTGCCAGCAGTCCGGGGGACAGGGTAAACACTGAAGCTTTCTTT. This codes for CASSPGDRVNTEAFF.

The chain recombines TRBV6-2 or TRBV6-3 with TRBJ1-5; TRBD1 matches at 7 bases. The trim removed 4 bases at V and 0 bases at J, leaving 21 bases unmatched. Germline V gene data show CDR1 as MNHEY and CDR2 as SVGEGT. The CDR3 length is 21 residues. The CDR3 loop reads CASSCPEGGAGGKHSNQPQHF. DNA for the CDR3: TGTGCCAGCAGTTGCCCTGAAGGTGGGGCAGGGGGAAAACATAGCAATCAGCCCCAGCATTTT.

The chain employs TRBV27 and TRBJ2-1, with D possibly being TRBD2 (5 bases). The CDR3 spans 16 residues. CDR1 and CDR2 (germline): MNHEY, SMNVEV (reference sequence). V lost 0 bases and J 4 bases, leaving 13 bases between the germline ends. DNA of the CDR3: TGTGCCAGCAGTTTATCTCCGAGCGGTTCTTACAATGAGCAGTTCTTC. Amino acid sequence: CASSLSPSGSYNEQFF.

On this clone: Other DNA sequences of this sample code for an identical CDR3. The gene calls are TRBV5-1 and TRBJ1-1, with unresolved D. There are 13 residues in the CDR3. The V gene's germline CDR1 is SGHRS and CDR2 YFSETQ. V lost 4 bases and J 0 bases, leaving 7 bases between the germline ends. CDR3 amino acids: CASSLGVNTEAFF. Written as DNA, the CDR3 is TGCGCCAGCAGCCTCGGGGTGAACACTGAAGCTTTCTTT.

The chain recombines TRBV24-1 with TRBJ2-7, with 11 bases aligning to TRBD2. From germline, CDR1 is KGHDR and CDR2 SFDVKD. The CDR3 is made up of 16 amino acids. Trimming took 5 bases from V and 2 from J; bases not matched to a gene: 7. The CDR3 DNA follows: TGTGCCACCAGTGGTACGGGACTAGCGGAAACCTACGAGCAGTACTTC. Translating gives CATSGTGLAETYEQYF.

This clone was detected a few times. The rearrangement links TRBV7-9 to TRBJ2-7; 10 bases match TRBD1. The CDR3 is 19 residues long. Per germline, CDR1 SEHNR and CDR2 FQNEAQ (reference sequence). Germline trimming cut 4 bases from V and 2 bases from J; bases unmatched to any gene: 17. CDR3 sequence reads: CASSYLGQGPQTNPYEQYF. The CDR3 nucleotides are TGTGCCAGCAGCTACCTGGGACAGGGGCCGCAAACTAATCCCTACGAGCAGTACTTC. Drawing the rest from reference TRBV7-9 and TRBJ2-7, the complete variable domain is DTGVSQNPRHKITKRGQNVTFRCDPISEHNRLYWYRQTLGQGPEFLTYFQNEAQLEKSRLLSDRFSAERPKGSFSTLEIQRTEQGDSAMYLCASSYLGQGPQTNPYEQYFGPGTRLTVT.

V gene TRBV20-1 combines with J gene TRBJ2-7, with D tentatively TRBD1 (5 bases). V gave up 1 base and J gave up 5 bases, with 6 bases separating them. Per the germline V gene, CDR1 is DFQATT and CDR2 is SNEGSKA (reference sequence). The CDR3 is 11 residues long. The CDR3 sequence: CSARGGDEQYF. CDR3 DNA sequence: TGCAGTGCTAGAGGGGGCGACGAGCAGTACTTC.

V is TRBV6-2 or TRBV6-3 and J is TRBJ1-2, with a tentative D call TRBD1 (6 bases). The germline gives CDR1 MNHEY, CDR2 SVGEGT. The CDR3 consists of 13 residues. Trimming took off 4 bases at V and 5 bases at J, with 11 bases between the two ends. The CDR3: CASSLGQTYGYTF. CDR3 coding DNA: TGTGCCAGCAGTTTGGGACAAACTTATGGCTACACCTTC.

The chain employs TRBV7-9 and TRBJ2-1; a possible D gene is TRBD2 (5 bases). The length of the CDR3 is 15 residues. CDR1 SEHNR and CDR2 FQNEAQ come from the germline V gene (reference sequence). V lost 5 bases to trimming and J lost 5 bases, with 16 bases between them. CDR3 DNA: TGTGCCAGCAGCCCCCGCGACTATCCGAACAATGAGCAGTTCTTC. Its translation is CASSPRDYPNNEQFF.

The chain employs TRBV5-6 and TRBJ2-1; maybe TRBD2 (6 bases). The CDR3 runs 13 residues. V lost 4 bases, J lost 12 bases, and 17 bases lay in between. The germline V gene has CDR1 SGHDT and CDR2 YYEEEE. In DNA, the CDR3 is TGTGCCAGCAGCCTTTGGGCGGTGGAGGGGCAGTTCTTC. It is translated as CASSLWAVEGQFF.

The J gene is TRBJ2-1, the V gene TRBV5-8; D gene unclear. This CDR3 spans 13 amino acids. CDR1 is SGHTS and CDR2 is YDEGEE in the germline V gene. Trimming shortened V by 7 bases and J by 2 bases, and 10 bases separated the two germline ends. The CDR3: CASGVEAYNEQFF. The CDR3 DNA reads TGTGCCAGCGGAGTCGAAGCCTACAATGAGCAGTTCTTC.

The CDR3 protein is CASSNDGPRAEAFF. The CDR3, as DNA: TGTGCCAGCAGCAACGACGGCCCCCGGGCTGAAGCTTTCTTT. The chain is built from TRBV5-4 and TRBJ1-1; D gene uncertain. CDR3 length equals 14 residues. Germline lookup yields CDR1 SGHNT and CDR2 YYREEE (reference sequence). Trimming removed 4 bases from V and 6 bases from J, with 16 bases in between.

This rearrangement joins TRBV5-4 to TRBJ2-1; 7 bases align to TRBD2. The CDR3 has 16 residues. V gave up 5 bases and J gave up 5 bases; unmatched junction bases: 13. Germline V lookup: CDR1 SGHNT, CDR2 YYREEE (reference sequence). This CDR3 reads CASSYSLADGDNEQFF. CDR3 DNA: TGTGCCAGCAGTTACAGTCTAGCGGACGGGGACAATGAGCAGTTCTTC.